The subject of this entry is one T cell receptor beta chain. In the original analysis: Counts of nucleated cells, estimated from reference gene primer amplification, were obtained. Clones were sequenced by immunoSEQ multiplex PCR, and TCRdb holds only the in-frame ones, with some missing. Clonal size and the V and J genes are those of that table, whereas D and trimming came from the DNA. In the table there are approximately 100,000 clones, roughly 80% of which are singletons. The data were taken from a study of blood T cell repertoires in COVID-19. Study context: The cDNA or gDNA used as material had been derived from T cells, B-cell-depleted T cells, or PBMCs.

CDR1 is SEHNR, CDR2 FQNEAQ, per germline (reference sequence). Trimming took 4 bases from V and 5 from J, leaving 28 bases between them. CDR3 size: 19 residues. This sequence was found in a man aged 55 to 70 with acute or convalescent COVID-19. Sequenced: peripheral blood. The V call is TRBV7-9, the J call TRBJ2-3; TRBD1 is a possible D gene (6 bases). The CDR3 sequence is CASSSRISTSQGSGDTQYF. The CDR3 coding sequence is TGTGCCAGCAGCTCACGGATCTCTACCTCACAGGGAAGCGGAGATACGCAGTATTTT.